This T cell receptor beta chain was sequenced in a study of PD-1 blockade in mismatch repair-deficient tumors. The CDR3 has 18 amino acids. Looked up from germline, CDR1 is SEHNR and CDR2 is FQNEAQ (reference sequence). V was pared by 1 base and J by 0 bases, with 5 bases of the junction left unmatched. Clones were sequenced by immunoSEQ multiplex PCR, and TCRdb holds only the in-frame ones, with some missing. The table shows 95,000 to 150,000 clones, with 86% occurring only once. The specimen comprised peripheral blood, sampled 44 weeks after starting pembrolizumab. This receptor was identified in an adult with mismatch repair-deficient cancer. The genes are TRBV7-9 and TRBJ2-7; TRBD2 matches 14 bases. CDR3 nucleotide sequence: TGTGCCAGCAGCTTAGTCGGACTAGCGGGAGGACACTCCTACGAGCAGTACTTC. The encoded protein is CASSLVGLAGGHSYEQYF. Full variable domain (rest looked up from reference TRBV7-9 and TRBJ2-7): DTGVSQNPRHKITKRGQNVTFRCDPISEHNRLYWYRQTLGQGPEFLTYFQNEAQLEKSRLLSDRFSAERPKGSFSTLEIQRTEQGDSAMYLCASSLVGLAGGHSYEQYFGPGTRLTVT.